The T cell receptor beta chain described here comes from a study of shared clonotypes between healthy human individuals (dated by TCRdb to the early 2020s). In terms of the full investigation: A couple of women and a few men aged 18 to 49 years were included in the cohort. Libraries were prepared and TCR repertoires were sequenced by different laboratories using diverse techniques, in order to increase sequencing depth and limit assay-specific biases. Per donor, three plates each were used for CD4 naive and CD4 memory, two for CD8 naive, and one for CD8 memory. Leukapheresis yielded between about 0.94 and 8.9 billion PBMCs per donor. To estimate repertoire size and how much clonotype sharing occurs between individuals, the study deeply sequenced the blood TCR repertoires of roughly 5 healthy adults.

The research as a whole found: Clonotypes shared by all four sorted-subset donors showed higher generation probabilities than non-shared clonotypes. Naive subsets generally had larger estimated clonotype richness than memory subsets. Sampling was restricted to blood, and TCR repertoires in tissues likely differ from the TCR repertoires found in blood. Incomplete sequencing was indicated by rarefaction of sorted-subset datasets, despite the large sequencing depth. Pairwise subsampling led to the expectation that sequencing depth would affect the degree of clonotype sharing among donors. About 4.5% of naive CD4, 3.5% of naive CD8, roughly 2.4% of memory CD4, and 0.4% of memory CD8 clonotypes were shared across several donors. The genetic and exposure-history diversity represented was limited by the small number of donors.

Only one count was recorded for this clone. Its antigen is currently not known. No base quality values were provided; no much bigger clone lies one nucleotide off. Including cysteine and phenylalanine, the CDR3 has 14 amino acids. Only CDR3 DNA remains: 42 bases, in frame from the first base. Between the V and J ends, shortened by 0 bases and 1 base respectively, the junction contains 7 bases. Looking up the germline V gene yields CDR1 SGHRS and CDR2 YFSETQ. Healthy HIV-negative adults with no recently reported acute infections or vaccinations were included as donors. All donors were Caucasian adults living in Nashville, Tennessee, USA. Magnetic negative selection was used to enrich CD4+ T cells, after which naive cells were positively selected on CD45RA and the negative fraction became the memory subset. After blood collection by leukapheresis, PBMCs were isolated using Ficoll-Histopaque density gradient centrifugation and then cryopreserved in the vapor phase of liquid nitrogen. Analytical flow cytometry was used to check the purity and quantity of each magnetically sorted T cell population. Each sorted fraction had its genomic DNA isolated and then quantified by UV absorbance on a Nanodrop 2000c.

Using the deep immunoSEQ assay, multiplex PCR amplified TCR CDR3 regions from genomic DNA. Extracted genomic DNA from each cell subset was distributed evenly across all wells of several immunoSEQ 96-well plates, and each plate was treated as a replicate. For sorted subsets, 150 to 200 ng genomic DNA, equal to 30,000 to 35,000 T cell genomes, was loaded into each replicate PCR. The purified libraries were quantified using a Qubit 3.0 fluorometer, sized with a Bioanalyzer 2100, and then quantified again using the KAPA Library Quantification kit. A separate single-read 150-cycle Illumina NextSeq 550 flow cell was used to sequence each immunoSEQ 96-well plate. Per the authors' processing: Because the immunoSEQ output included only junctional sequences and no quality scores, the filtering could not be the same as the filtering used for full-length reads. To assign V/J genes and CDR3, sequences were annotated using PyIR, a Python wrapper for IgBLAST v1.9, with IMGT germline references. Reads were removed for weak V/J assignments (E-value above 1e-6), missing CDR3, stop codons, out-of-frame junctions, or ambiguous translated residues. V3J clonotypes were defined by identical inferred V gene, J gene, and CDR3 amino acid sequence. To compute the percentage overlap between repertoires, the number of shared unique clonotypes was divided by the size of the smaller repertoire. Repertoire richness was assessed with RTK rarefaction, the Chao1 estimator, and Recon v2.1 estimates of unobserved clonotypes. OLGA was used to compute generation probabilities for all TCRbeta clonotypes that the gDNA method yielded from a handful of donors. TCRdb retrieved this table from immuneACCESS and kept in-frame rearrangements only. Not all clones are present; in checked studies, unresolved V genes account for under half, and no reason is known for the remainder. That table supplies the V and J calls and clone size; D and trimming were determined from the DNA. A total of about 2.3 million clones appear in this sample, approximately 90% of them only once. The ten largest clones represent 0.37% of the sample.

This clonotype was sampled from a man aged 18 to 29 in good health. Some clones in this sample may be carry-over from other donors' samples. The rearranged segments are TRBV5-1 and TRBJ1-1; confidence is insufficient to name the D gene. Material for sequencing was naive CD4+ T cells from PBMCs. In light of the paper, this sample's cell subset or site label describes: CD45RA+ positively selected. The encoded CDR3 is CASSLAESNTEAFF. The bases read TGCGCCAGCAGCTTGGCGGAATCGAACACTGAAGCTTTCTTT.